A selection of T cell receptor beta chains follows, all from one sample in a study of long-term antiretroviral therapy in people with HIV. Sequencing was performed with immunoSEQ multiplex PCR; in TCRdb, only in-frame clones are kept and a portion is missing. The table records 21,000 or so clones, over 75% of them present only once. The specimen comprised unsorted PBMCs, sampled 0.3 years after starting antiretroviral therapy. These receptors were obtained from a man in his fifties or sixties with HIV. Both conserved end residues are part of each CDR3. The order of the fields is J gene, V gene, clone size, D gene, CDR3 protein, CDR3 DNA. D genes are given only for firm matches. Clone size is given for some rows only: seen once, a few or many times, or a class if the clone is expanded.

TRBJ1-2	TRBV6-5	.	.	CASSSLQGGYTF	TGTGCCAGCAGTTCCCTCCAGGGGGGCTACACCTTC
TRBJ2-7	TRBV4-1	.	.	CASSQDPAYRLSSYEQYF	TGCGCCAGCAGCCAAGATCCCGCTTATCGGCTTAGCTCCTACGAGCAGTACTTC
TRBJ1-3	TRBV6-4	.	.	CASSDRRDSGNTIYF	TGTGCCAGCAGTGACCGCCGGGACTCAGGAAACACCATATATTTT
TRBJ1-1	TRBV6-6	once	.	CASSYVGVVNTEAFF	TGTGCCAGCAGTTACGTTGGGGTAGTGAACACTGAAGCTTTCTTT
TRBJ1-3	TRBV5-1	once	TRBD1	CASSRGTAGSGNTIYF	TGCGCCAGCAGCAGAGGGACAGCCGGATCTGGAAACACCATATATTTT
TRBJ2-3	TRBV15	once	TRBD2	CATSIGLALTDTQYF	TGTGCCACCAGCATTGGACTAGCGCTAACAGATACGCAGTATTTT
TRBJ1-1	TRBV27	.	TRBD1	CASMGQATGAFF	TGTGCCAGCATGGGACAGGCGACGGGAGCTTTCTTT
TRBJ2-1	TRBV6-4	.	TRBD2	CASSDSRWSSGGNSYNEQFF	TGTGCCAGCAGTGACTCGAGGTGGTCTAGCGGGGGGAACTCCTACAATGAGCAGTTCTTC
TRBJ1-1	TRBV10-2	.	.	CASSEKKPGYTEAFF	TGCGCCAGCAGTGAAAAAAAGCCGGGGTACACTGAAGCTTTCTTT
TRBJ1-2	TRBV5-6	few	TRBD1	CASTDRPNYGYTF	TGTGCCAGCACGGACAGGCCCAACTATGGCTACACCTTC
TRBJ1-2	TRBV7-2	few	TRBD1	CASSLDTGGDGYTF	TGTGCCAGCAGCTTAGACACAGGGGGCGATGGCTACACCTTC
TRBJ2-1	TRBV4-1	.	.	CASSLQASRVNEQFF	TGCGCCAGCAGCCTTCAAGCGTCTAGGGTCAATGAGCAGTTCTTC
TRBJ2-1	TRBV28	.	TRBD2	CASSFIPSASGEEARTNEQFF	TGTGCCAGCAGTTTCATCCCCTCGGCTAGCGGGGAGGAGGCACGGACCAATGAGCAGTTCTTC
TRBJ2-3	TRBV6-4	.	TRBD2	CASSGVAGGTDTQYF	TGTGCCAGCAGTGGAGTGGCGGGGGGCACAGATACGCAGTATTTT
TRBJ2-5	TRBV18	.	.	CASSPPGRETQYF	TGTGCCAGCTCACCACCGGGGCGGGAGACCCAGTACTTC
TRBJ1-5	TRBV4-1	.	.	CASSQDHNNQPQHF	TGCGCCAGCAGCCAAGATCATAACAATCAGCCCCAGCATTTT
TRBJ1-1	TRBV10-3	.	.	CAIRNPQGMNTEAFF	TGTGCCATCAGAAACCCACAGGGAATGAACACTGAAGCTTTCTTT
TRBJ2-7	TRBV25-1	once	TRBD1	CASKVRDRTYEQYF	TGTGCCAGCAAGGTCCGGGACAGGACCTACGAGCAGTACTTC
TRBJ1-2	TRBV9	.	.	CASSAGMLDYGYTF	TGTGCCAGCAGCGCCGGAATGTTGGACTATGGCTACACCTTC
TRBJ2-2	TRBV15	.	.	CATSRDTLASTGELFF	TGTGCCACCAGCAGAGATACCCTAGCGAGCACCGGGGAGCTGTTTTTT
TRBJ2-7	TRBV9	.	.	CASSAGPDSYEQYF	TGTGCCAGCAGCGCGGGACCCGACTCCTACGAGCAGTACTTC
TRBJ2-2	TRBV27	.	.	CASSSQGAGELFF	TGTGCCAGCAGTTCCCAGGGCGCCGGGGAGCTGTTTTTT
TRBJ2-7	TRBV5-1	.	.	CASSLGGGDALPSYEQYF	TGCGCCAGCAGCTTAGGGGGTGGTGACGCGCTACCCTCCTACGAGCAGTACTTC
TRBJ1-2	TRBV4-3	.	.	CASSQEAQHGYTF	TGCGCCAGCAGCCAAGAAGCACAACATGGCTACACCTTC
TRBJ1-2	TRBV2	.	.	CASTPGPGYTF	TGTGCCAGCACCCCCGGCCCGGGCTACACCTTC
TRBJ1-4	TRBV4-3	few	TRBD1	CASSQETGSLEKLFF	TGCGCCAGCAGCCAAGAGACAGGGTCCCTTGAAAAACTGTTTTTT
TRBJ1-3	TRBV2	.	.	CASSSGNTIYF	TGTGCCAGCAGCTCTGGAAACACCATATATTTT
TRBJ1-1	TRBV9	.	.	CASSVVLQGVTEAFF	TGTGCCAGCAGCGTAGTACTACAGGGAGTCACTGAAGCTTTCTTT
TRBJ2-3	TRBV9	.	TRBD2	CASSVTSGISTDTQYF	TGTGCCAGCAGCGTGACTAGCGGGATCTCCACAGATACGCAGTATTTT
TRBJ2-5	TRBV19	.	TRBD1	CASHDRVETQYF	TGTGCCAGCCACGACAGGGTCGAGACCCAGTACTTC
TRBJ2-7	TRBV4-3	medium-sized	TRBD2	CASSLSGGAYEQYF	TGCGCCAGCAGCCTAAGCGGGGGTGCCTACGAGCAGTACTTC
TRBJ2-7	TRBV11-2	.	.	CASSLTAGTFYEQYF	TGTGCCAGCAGCTTAACGGCCGGGACGTTCTACGAGCAGTACTTC
TRBJ2-7	TRBV7-8	.	.	CASSIRGAYEQYF	TGTGCCAGCAGCATACGGGGTGCGTACGAGCAGTACTTC
TRBJ1-5	TRBV2	.	TRBD1	CASSQETGGNQPQHF	TGTGCCAGCAGTCAAGAGACAGGGGGCAATCAGCCCCAGCATTTT
TRBJ1-3	TRBV4-1	few	.	CASSQTGNTIYF	TGCGCCAGCAGCCAAACTGGAAACACCATATATTTT
TRBJ2-2	TRBV2	.	TRBD1	CASRQGVNTGELFF	TGTGCCAGCAGACAGGGGGTGAACACCGGGGAGCTGTTTTTT